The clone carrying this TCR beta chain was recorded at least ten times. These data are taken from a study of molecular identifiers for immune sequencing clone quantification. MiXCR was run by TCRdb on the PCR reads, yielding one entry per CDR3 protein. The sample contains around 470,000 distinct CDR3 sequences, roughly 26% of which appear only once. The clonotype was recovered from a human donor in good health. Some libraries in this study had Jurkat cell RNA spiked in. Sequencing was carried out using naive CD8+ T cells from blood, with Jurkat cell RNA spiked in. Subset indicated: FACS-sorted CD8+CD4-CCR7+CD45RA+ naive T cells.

The CDR3 here is CAWSVSRPLNTEAFF. CDR3 DNA: TGTGCCTGGAGTGTTTCCAGGCCCCTGAACACTGAAGCTTTCTTT. This chain joins TRBV30 and TRBJ1-1; no definite D call. Germline assignment: CDR1 GTSNPN and CDR2 SVGIG (reference sequence). V was clipped by 0 bases and J by 0 bases, with 11 bases between them. This CDR3 region has 15 residues.